The clone carrying this T cell receptor (beta chain) is labeled as medium-sized (0.01 to 0.1%). V was shortened by 3 bases and J by 5 bases, with 8 bases between the two germline ends. The CDR3 extends over 12 amino acids. The germline V gene encodes CDR1 MNHEY and CDR2 SMNVEV (reference sequence). These data originate in a study of T cell responses to AZD1222 COVID-19 vaccine. TCRdb's table, derived via immunoSEQ multiplex PCR, lists solely in-frame clones and lacks some. The sample lists over 85,000 clones; 85% to 95% were seen once. The TCR originated in an adult in good health. The chain links TRBV27 to TRBJ2-7, with D unresolved. Sequenced here: peripheral blood, sampled on day 0 of AZD1222 vaccination. The CDR3: CASSLGKNEQYF. DNA for the CDR3: TGTGCCAGCAGTTTGGGTAAGAACGAGCAGTACTTC.